This TCR beta chain derives from a study of T cell repertoires in cytomegalovirus infection. Study-wide background: Recently identified HLA-C-restricted CMV epitopes were among the peptides used. Points from the study as a whole: CMV carriers with the relevant HLA were identified by cumulative public TCR beta family frequency.

Germline loops: CDR1 SGHTA, CDR2 FQGNSA. CDR3 length equals 15 residues. Between the trimmed V and J ends, which lost 1 base and 0 bases, there was a span of 8 bases. This clonotype was counted between two and nine times. Antigen unknown. MiXCR, applied by TCRdb to the reads, yields one record per CDR3 protein. The data contain 570,000 or so distinct CDR3 sequences, around 40% of them singletons. The J gene is TRBJ2-3, the V gene TRBV7-2; possibly TRBD1 or TRBD2 for D (5 bases each). This TCR was recovered from a human donor in good health (CMV status not recorded). Some clones in this sample may be carry-over from other donors' samples. The sequencing used cultured PBMCs, collected from culture after CMV antigen stimulation. CDR3 bases: TGTGCCAGCAGCTTAGTGGGGGACAGCACAGATACGCAGTATTTT. It translates to CASSLVGDSTDTQYF.